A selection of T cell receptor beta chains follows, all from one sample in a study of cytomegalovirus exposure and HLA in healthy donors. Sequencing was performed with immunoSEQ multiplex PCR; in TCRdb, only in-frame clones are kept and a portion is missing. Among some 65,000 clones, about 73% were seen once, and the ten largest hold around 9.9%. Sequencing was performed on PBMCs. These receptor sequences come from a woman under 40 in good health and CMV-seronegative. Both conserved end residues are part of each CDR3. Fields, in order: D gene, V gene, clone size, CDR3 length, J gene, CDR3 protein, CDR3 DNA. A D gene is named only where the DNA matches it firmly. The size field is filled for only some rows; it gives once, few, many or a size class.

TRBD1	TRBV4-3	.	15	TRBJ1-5	CASSRTGTGNQPQHF	TGCGCCAGCAGCCGTACCGGGACAGGAAATCAGCCCCAGCATTTT
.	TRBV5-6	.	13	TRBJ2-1	CASSLGGRSAQFF	TGTGCCAGCAGCTTGGGGGGCAGGTCGGCGCAGTTCTTC
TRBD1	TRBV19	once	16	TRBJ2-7	CASSVSGTAYTYEQYF	TGTGCCAGTAGTGTGTCCGGGACAGCATACACCTACGAGCAGTACTTC
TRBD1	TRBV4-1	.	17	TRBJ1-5	CASSVRPTGVAWQPQHF	TGCGCCAGCAGCGTCCGCCCGACAGGGGTAGCGTGGCAGCCCCAGCATTTT
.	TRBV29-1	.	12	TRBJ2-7	CSVEERPYEQYF	TGCAGCGTTGAAGAGCGGCCGTACGAGCAGTACTTC
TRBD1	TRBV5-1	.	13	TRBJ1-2	CASSGEGADGYTF	TGCGCCAGCTCTGGAGAGGGGGCGGATGGCTACACCTTC
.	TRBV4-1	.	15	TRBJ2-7	CASSQVGVGTNEQYF	TGCGCCAGCAGCCAAGTGGGAGTTGGTACTAACGAGCAGTACTTC
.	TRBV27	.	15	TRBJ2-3	CASSPSPDNPDTQYF	TGTGCCAGCAGTCCCAGTCCGGACAACCCCGATACGCAGTATTTT
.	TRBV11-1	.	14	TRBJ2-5	CASSLSSPGEAQYF	TGTGCCAGCAGCTTATCCTCACCGGGGGAGGCCCAGTACTTC
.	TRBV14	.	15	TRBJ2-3	CASSQAGASTDTQYF	TGTGCCAGCAGCCAGGCGGGGGCAAGCACAGATACGCAGTATTTT
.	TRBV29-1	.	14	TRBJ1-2	CSAEAGARVYGYTF	TGCAGCGCCGAAGCGGGGGCCAGGGTCTATGGCTACACCTTC
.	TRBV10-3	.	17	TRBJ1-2	CAISADSLTYPNYGYTF	TGTGCCATCTCCGCGGACAGTTTAACTTATCCTAACTATGGCTACACCTTC
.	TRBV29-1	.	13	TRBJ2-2	CSVKQITPGELFF	TGCAGCGTTAAACAGATAACACCCGGGGAGCTGTTTTTT
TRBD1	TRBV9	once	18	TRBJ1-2	CASSVNRDRAPANYGYTF	TGTGCCAGCAGCGTGAACCGGGACAGGGCACCAGCTAACTATGGCTACACCTTC
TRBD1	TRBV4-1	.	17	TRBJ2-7	CASSQFLSDRGPYEQYF	TGCGCCAGCAGCCAGTTCCTCTCTGACAGGGGCCCCTACGAGCAGTACTTC